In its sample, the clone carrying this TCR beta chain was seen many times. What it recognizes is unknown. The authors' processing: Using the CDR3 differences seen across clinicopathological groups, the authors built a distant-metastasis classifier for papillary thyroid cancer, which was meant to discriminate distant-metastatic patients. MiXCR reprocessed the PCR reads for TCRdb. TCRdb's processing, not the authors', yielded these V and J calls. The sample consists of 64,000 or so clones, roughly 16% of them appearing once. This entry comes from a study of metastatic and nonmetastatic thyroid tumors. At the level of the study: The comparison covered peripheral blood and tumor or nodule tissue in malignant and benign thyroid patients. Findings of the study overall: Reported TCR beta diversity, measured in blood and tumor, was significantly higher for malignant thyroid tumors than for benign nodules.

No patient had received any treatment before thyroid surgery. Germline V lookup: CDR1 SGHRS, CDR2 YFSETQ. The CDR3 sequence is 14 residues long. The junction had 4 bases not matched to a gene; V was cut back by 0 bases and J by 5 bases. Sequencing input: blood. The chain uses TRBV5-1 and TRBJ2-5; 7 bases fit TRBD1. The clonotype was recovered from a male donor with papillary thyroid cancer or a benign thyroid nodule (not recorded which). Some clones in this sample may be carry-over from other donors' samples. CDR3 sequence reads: CASSLAGGRETQYF. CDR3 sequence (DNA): TGCGCCAGCAGCTTGGCAGGGGGTAGGGAGACCCAGTACTTC.